Listed here are 19 T cell receptor beta chains from one sample, sequenced in a study of cytomegalovirus exposure and HLA in healthy donors. The study ran its PCR with 60 Vbeta and 13 Jbeta primers. Sequenced by immunoSEQ multiplex PCR; TCRdb stores in-frame clones only, minus some. The table shows some 130,000 clones, with about 80% occurring only once. The sequenced material came from PBMCs. The receptors shown here come from a man aged 18-30 years in good health and CMV-seronegative.

The genes are TRBV25-1 and TRBJ1-3; 7 positions match TRBD1. This CDR3 is built from 16 residues. V lost 6 bases, J lost 1 base, and 9 bases stayed unmatched. CDR1 MGHDK and CDR2 SYGVNS come from the germline V gene. The CDR3 spells CASSRGGAGSGNTIYF. The CDR3 bases are TGTGCCAGCAGCCGAGGGGGCGCGGGGTCTGGAAACACCATATATTTT. The variable domain in full, with the rest retrieved from reference TRBV25-1 and TRBJ1-3, is EADIYQTPRYLVIGTGKKITLECSQTMGHDKMYWYQQDPGMELHLIHYSYGVNSTEKGDLSSESTVSRIRTEHFPLTLESARPSHTSQYLCASSRGGAGSGNTIYFGEGSWLTVV.

This chain joins TRBV2 and TRBJ2-5; TRBD1 might be the D (5 bases). The CDR3 is 13 residues long. Trimming removed 4 bases from V and 0 bases from J, with 6 bases in between. Germline V gives CDR1 SNHLY, CDR2 FYNNEI. The CDR3 DNA reads as TGTGCCAGCAGTGGACAGTACCAAGAGACCCAGTACTTC. This encodes CASSGQYQETQYF.

V is TRBV5-1 and J is TRBJ2-1; 11 positions agree with TRBD2. The trim removed 0 bases at V and 2 bases at J, leaving 4 bases unmatched. Per germline, CDR1 SGHRS and CDR2 YFSETQ. The CDR3 length is 17 residues. CDR3 nucleotides: TGCGCCAGCAGCTTGGGTTCACTAGCGGGAGCCTACAATGAGCAGTTCTTC. Translating it yields CASSLGSLAGAYNEQFF.

The V gene is TRBV28, the J gene TRBJ1-3; tentative D call: TRBD1 (5 bases). The CDR3 extends over 13 amino acids. V lost 3 bases, J lost 4 bases, and 7 bases lay in between. Looked up from germline, CDR1 is MDHEN and CDR2 is SYDVKM. For the CDR3, the DNA is TGTGCCAGCAGTTTTGGGGCCGGAAACACCATATATTTT. Translation gives CASSFGAGNTIYF.

The rearrangement links TRBV18 to TRBJ2-5; 15 bases agree with TRBD2. The V segment lost 0 bases and the J segment 4 bases; nucleotides outside the gene matches: 3. The CDR3 spans 17 residues. In germline, CDR1 is KGHSH, CDR2 LQKENI. CDR3 residues: CASSPPGLAGGRETQYF. The CDR3, as DNA: TGTGCCAGCTCACCACCGGGACTAGCGGGAGGAAGAGAGACCCAGTACTTC.

This rearrangement joins TRBV27 to TRBJ1-2; a possible D gene is TRBD1 (5 bases). The CDR3 is made up of 14 amino acids. Germline-derived CDR1 and CDR2 are MNHEY and SMNVEV (reference sequence). The V and J ends lost 0 bases and 4 bases respectively, with 9 bases between them. In DNA, the CDR3 is TGTGCCAGCAGTTTATCGGGGCCGGGCTATGGCTACACCTTC. Translation gives CASSLSGPGYGYTF.

This chain uses TRBV10-1 with TRBJ1-3, with D uncertain. The CDR3 spans 13 residues. Between the trimmed V and J ends, which lost 5 bases and 0 bases, there was a span of 5 bases. Germline V lookup: CDR1 WNHNN, CDR2 SYGVQD (reference sequence). This chain's CDR3 is CASSTSSGNTIYF. The CDR3 DNA sequence: TGCGCCAGCAGTACCAGCTCTGGAAACACCATATATTTT.

The V and J genes are TRBV4-3 and TRBJ2-1; 7 positions match TRBD2. V shed 3 bases and J 16 bases; nucleotides not matched to a gene: 15. The CDR3 contains 14 residues. Germline lookup yields CDR1 LGHNA and CDR2 YSLEER. The CDR3 reads CASSHPTTGGSIFF. The CDR3 nucleotides read TGCGCCAGCAGCCATCCTACGACTGGCGGGAGTATATTCTTC.

This clone has a handful of counts. The chain couples TRBV10-3 to TRBJ1-1, with 7 bases aligning to TRBD1. CDR1 ENHRY and CDR2 SYGVKD come from the germline V gene. V lost 7 bases and J lost 1; bases outside the gene matches: 3. There are 13 residues in the CDR3. CDR3 sequence reads: CAIKGQANTEAFF. The CDR3 nucleotides read TGTGCCATCAAAGGACAGGCGAACACTGAAGCTTTCTTT.

The chain joins TRBV18 to TRBJ1-4; D not resolved. The CDR3 length is 14 residues. V was shortened by 7 bases and J by 4 bases, with 13 bases between the two germline ends. The germline gives CDR1 KGHSH, CDR2 LQKENI. The chain's CDR3 is CASCTTGVNEKLFF. CDR3 DNA: TGTGCCAGCTGCACGACCGGGGTTAATGAAAAACTGTTTTTT. The full variable domain, in which reference TRBV18 and TRBJ1-4 provide the parts outside the CDR3, is NAGVMQNPRHLVRRRGQEARLRCSPMKGHSHVYWYRQLPEEGLKFMVYLQKENIIDESGMPKERFSAEFPKEGPSILRIQQVVRGDSAAYFCASCTTGVNEKLFFGSGTQLSVL.

The CDR3, as DNA: TGTGCCAGCAGCCCGGACAGGGGGACTAATGAAAAACTGTTTTTT. Protein sequence: CASSPDRGTNEKLFF. V and J are TRBV14 and TRBJ1-4, with 10 positions matching TRBD1. There are 15 residues in the CDR3. CDR1 SGHDN and CDR2 FVKESK come from the germline V gene. Trimming removed 4 bases from V and 2 bases from J; junction bases left unmatched: 1.

The chain is built from TRBV2 and TRBJ2-7, with D perhaps matching TRBD1 (6 bases). Germline V lookup: CDR1 SNHLY, CDR2 FYNNEI. The CDR3 is 14 residues long. V was cut by 10 bases and J by 6 bases, with 22 bases left in between. The CDR3 region has the DNA TGTGCCACCAAATACGATCTGGGGGCCCGCGAGCAGTACTTC. This gives the protein CATKYDLGAREQYF.

This chain uses TRBV9 with TRBJ2-5, with TRBD2 matching 7 bases. This CDR3 region has 16 residues. From germline, CDR1 is SGDLS and CDR2 YYNGEE. V lost 0 bases and J lost 1; bases outside the gene matches: 6. Here the CDR3 reads CASSVEGLAVQETQYF. Written as DNA, the CDR3 is TGTGCCAGCAGCGTAGAAGGTCTAGCGGTCCAAGAGACCCAGTACTTC.

This clone was counted between two and nine times. This chain connects TRBV5-6 to TRBJ2-1; D not certain. CDR3 length: 13 residues. CDR1 is SGHDT, CDR2 YYEEEE, per germline. V was cut by 4 bases and J by 4 bases, with 9 bases left in between. The CDR3 reads CASSLRGYNEQFF. The DNA of the CDR3 is TGTGCCAGCAGCCTTCGCGGTTACAATGAGCAGTTCTTC.

This clone occurred once. This sequence joins TRBV14 and TRBJ2-1, with 7 bases lining up with TRBD2. The CDR3 runs 16 residues. CDR1 is SGHDN and CDR2 is FVKESK in the germline V gene. V lost 1 base and J lost 3; bases outside the gene matches: 6. The CDR3 DNA is TGTGCCAGCAGCCAAGGGACCGGGACTATCTACAATGAGCAGTTCTTC. Amino acid sequence: CASSQGTGTIYNEQFF.

V gene TRBV4-1 combines with J gene TRBJ1-2, with 8 nucleotides matching TRBD1. CDR1 and CDR2 from the germline V gene are MGHRA and YSYEKL. V shed 4 bases and J 0 bases; nucleotides not matched to a gene: 7. The CDR3 contains 16 residues. CDR3 in DNA: TGCGCCAGCAGCCCAACCCTGACAGGGGCTAACTATGGCTACACCTTC. Translated: CASSPTLTGANYGYTF.

This clone has more than one count but fewer than ten. V gene TRBV9 combines with J gene TRBJ1-3; D call uncertain. Germline CDR1 reads SGDLS; CDR2 reads YYNGEE. This CDR3 comprises 16 residues. With 4 bases removed from V and 0 bases from J, the gap between germline ends came to 14 bases. CDR3 sequence reads: CASSTGTSISGNTIYF. CDR3 nucleotide sequence: TGTGCCAGCAGCACGGGTACATCCATCTCTGGAAACACCATATATTTT.

The chain carries TRBV5-4 and TRBJ2-7; 9 bases match TRBD2. From germline, CDR1 is SGHNT and CDR2 YYREEE (reference sequence). The CDR3 consists of 16 residues. After removal of 0 bases from V and 2 bases from J, the junction contained 6 bases not matched to a gene. CDR3 protein: CASSLGGLAATYEQYV. DNA of the CDR3: TGTGCCAGCAGCTTGGGGGGACTAGCTGCCACCTACGAGCAGTACGTC.

CDR3 sequence (DNA): TGTGCCAGCAGCGTAGGACTAGCGGGAGGGTACAATGAGCAGTTCTTC. Amino acids: CASSVGLAGGYNEQFF. J is TRBJ2-1 and V is TRBV9; 14 bases fit TRBD2. Germline loops: CDR1 SGDLS, CDR2 YYNGEE. With 0 bases clipped from V and 4 bases from J, the junction kept 0 bases outside the gene matches. This CDR3 is built from 16 residues.